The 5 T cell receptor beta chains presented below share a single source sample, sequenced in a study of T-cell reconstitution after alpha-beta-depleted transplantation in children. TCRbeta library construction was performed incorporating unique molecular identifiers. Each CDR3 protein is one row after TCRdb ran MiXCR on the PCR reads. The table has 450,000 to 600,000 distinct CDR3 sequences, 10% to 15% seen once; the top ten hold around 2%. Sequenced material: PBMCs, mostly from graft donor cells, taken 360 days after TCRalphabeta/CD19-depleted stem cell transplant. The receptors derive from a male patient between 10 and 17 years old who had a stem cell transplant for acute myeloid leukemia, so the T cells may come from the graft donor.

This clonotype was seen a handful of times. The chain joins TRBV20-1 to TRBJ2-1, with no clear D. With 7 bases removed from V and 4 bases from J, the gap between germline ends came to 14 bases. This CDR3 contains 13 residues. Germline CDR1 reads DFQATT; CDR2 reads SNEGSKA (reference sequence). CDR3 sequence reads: CSVWAAIYNEQFF. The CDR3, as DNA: TGCAGTGTATGGGCGGCGATTTACAATGAGCAGTTCTTC.

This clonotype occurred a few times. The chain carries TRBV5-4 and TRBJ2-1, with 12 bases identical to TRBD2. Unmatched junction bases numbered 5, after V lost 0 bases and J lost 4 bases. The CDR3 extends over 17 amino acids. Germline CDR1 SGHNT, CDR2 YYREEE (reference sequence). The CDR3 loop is CASSLGASGRGYNEQFF. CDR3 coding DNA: TGTGCCAGCAGCTTGGGGGCTAGCGGGAGGGGGTACAATGAGCAGTTCTTC.

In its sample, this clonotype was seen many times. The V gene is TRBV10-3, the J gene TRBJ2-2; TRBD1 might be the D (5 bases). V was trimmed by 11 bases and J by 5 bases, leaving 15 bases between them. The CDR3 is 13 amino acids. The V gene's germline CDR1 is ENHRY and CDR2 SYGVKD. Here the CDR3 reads CAQGASPTGELFF. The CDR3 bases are TGTGCCCAAGGGGCGAGCCCGACCGGGGAGCTGTTTTTT.

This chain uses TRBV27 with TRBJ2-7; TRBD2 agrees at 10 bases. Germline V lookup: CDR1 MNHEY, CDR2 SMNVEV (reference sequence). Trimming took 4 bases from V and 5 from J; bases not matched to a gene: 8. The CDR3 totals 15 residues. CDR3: CASSSSLAGVHEQYF. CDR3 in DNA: TGTGCCAGCAGTTCTTCTCTAGCGGGGGTCCACGAGCAGTACTTC.

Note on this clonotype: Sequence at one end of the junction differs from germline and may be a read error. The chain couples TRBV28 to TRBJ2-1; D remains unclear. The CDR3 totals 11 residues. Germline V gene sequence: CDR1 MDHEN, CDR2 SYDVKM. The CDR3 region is CTTSSYHEQFF. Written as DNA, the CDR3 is TGTACTACGAGCTCCTACCATGAGCAGTTCTTC.